This TCR beta chain was observed in a study of CXCR3-negative and CXCR3-positive naive CD8 T cells. Findings and caveats of the study: CXCR3-negative naive cells had less hydrophobic TRB CDR3s than did CXCR3-positive naive cells.

To note about this clonotype: Its cognate antigen is unknown.

UMI-labeled TRB cDNA libraries were prepared by 5' RACE. After re-calling the 5' RACE reads, TCRdb lists one entry per CDR3 protein, DNA absent. Recorded here are approximately 89,000 distinct CDR3 sequences; the top ten clones represent around 0.53%. Per the germline V gene, CDR1 is LNHDA and CDR2 is SQIVND (reference sequence). The CDR3 spans 14 residues. This chain uses TRBV19 with TRBJ2-7. The material sequenced was naive CXCR3+ CD8+ T cells from blood. The sample's subset: CD45RO-CCR7+CD27+CD95- naive CD8+ T cells expressing CXCR3 (TNR3+). This sequence originates from a human donor in good health. Some clones in this sample may be carry-over from other donors' samples. The CDR3 spells CASSISGLGYEQYF.